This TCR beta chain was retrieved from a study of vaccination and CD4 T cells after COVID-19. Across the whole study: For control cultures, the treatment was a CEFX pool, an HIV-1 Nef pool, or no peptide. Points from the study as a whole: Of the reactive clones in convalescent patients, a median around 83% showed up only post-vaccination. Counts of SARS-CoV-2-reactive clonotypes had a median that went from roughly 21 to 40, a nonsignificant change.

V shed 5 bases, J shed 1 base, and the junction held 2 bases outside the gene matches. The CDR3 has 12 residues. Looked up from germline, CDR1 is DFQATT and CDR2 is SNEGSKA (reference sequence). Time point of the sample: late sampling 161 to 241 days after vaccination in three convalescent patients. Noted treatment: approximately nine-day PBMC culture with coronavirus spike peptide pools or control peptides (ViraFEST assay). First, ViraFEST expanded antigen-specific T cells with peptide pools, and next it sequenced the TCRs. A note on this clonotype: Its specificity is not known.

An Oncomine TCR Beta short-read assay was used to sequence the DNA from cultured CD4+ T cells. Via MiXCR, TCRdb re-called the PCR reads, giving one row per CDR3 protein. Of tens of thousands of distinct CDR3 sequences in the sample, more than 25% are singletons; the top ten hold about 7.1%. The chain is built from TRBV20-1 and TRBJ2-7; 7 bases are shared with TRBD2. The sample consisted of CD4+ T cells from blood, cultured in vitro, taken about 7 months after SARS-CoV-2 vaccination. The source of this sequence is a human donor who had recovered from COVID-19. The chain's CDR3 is CSAGGDSYEQYF. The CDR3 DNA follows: TGCAGTGCTGGGGGGGATTCCTACGAGCAGTACTTC.